This passage covers 10 T cell receptor beta chains from one sample sequenced in a study of blood T cell repertoires in acute mononucleosis (dated by TCRdb to the early 2020s). This sample's time point label indicates: acute infectious mononucleosis, at clinical presentation within 2 weeks of symptom onset (visit 1). Libraries were built with the immunoSEQ multiplex PCR assay. In TCRdb, the immuneACCESS table is reduced to in-frame sequences with V and J assigned. These tables do not hold every clone; where another copy was compared, an unresolved V gene accounts for under half, and the others remain unexplained. Within this sample are thousands of clones, with approximately 29% of them counted one time only. The ten largest make up around two thirds of the sample. Specimen: EBV YVL epitope tetramer+ CD8+ T cells sorted from PBMCs, collected during acute infectious mononucleosis. In light of the paper, this sample's cell subset or site label describes: CD8 T cells binding a tetramer with EBV BRLF1 109-117 peptide (YVL-BR). These TCRs come from a man aged 18 to 30 with infectious mononucleosis caused by EBV.

This CDR3 is CASSPQLGHEQFF. The CDR3 DNA reads TGTGCCAGCAGCCCGCAACTGGGCCATGAGCAGTTCTTC. The rearrangement links TRBV11-1 to TRBJ2-1; the D is unclear. Trimming removed 5 bases at V and 8 bases at J, with 13 bases between. CDR1 and CDR2 (germline): SGHAT, FQDESV (reference sequence). The CDR3 sequence is 13 residues long.

This clone was picked up many times. At one of its ends the junction is not consistent with the germline gene, which may arise from a read error. V is TRBV10-3 and J is TRBJ2-1; 7 bases are a match to TRBD2. In germline, CDR1 is ENHRY, CDR2 SYGVKD. The CDR3 spans 16 residues. CDR3 region: CASSPLAALNYNEQFF. In DNA, the CDR3 is TGTGCCAGCAGTCCCCTAGCGGCCCTGAACTACAATGAGCAGTTCTTC.

The count of this clone is one. This likely reflects a read error, since a far larger clone is one base away. Other nucleotide sequences from this sample produce the same CDR3. V usage is TRBV28 and J usage is TRBJ2-3; unclear D gene. Germline CDR1 and CDR2: MDHEN and SYDVKM. The CDR3 totals 11 residues. The ends were cut back, 9 bases at V and 2 bases at J, with 6 bases in the middle. CDR3 coding DNA: TGTGCCAGTACCAACACAGATACGCAGTATTTT. Protein product: CASTNTDTQYF.

J is TRBJ2-4 and V is TRBV29-1; the D is unclear. The DNA matches TRBJ2-1 better at its end, which makes the J call doubtful. This CDR3 is 13 amino acids long. Germline V gives CDR1 SQVTM, CDR2 ANQGSEA. The CDR3 DNA sequence: TGCAGCGTTCTAGTAGCCCCGACCAATGAGCAGTTCTTC. It specifies CSVLVAPTNEQFF.

In this sample, this clone turned up many times. The V and J genes are TRBV4-2 and TRBJ2-6; D remains ambiguous. V was clipped by 5 bases and J by 4 bases, with 6 bases between them. Looked up from germline, CDR1 is LGHNA and CDR2 is YNFKEQ. CDR3 length: 13 amino acids. CDR3 bases: TGTGCCAGCAGCTCCACCGGGGCCAACGTCCTGACTTTC. This sequence encodes CASSSTGANVLTF.

J is TRBJ2-5 and V is TRBV27, with D possibly being TRBD2 (6 bases). This CDR3 contains 15 residues. Germline V gene sequence: CDR1 MNHEY, CDR2 SMNVEV (reference sequence). Trimming took 3 bases from V and 3 from J, leaving 14 bases between them. The CDR3 loop is CASSFVGSGEETQYF. CDR3 nucleotides: TGTGCCAGCAGTTTTGTCGGGAGCGGCGAAGAGACCCAGTACTTC.

As regards this clone: A far larger clone is one nucleotide away, so this likely arose from a read error. The J gene is TRBJ2-1, the V gene TRBV28, with D unresolved. Looked up from germline, CDR1 is MDHEN and CDR2 is SYDVKM. The CDR3 is made up of 12 amino acids. CDR3 region: CASCLYSSEQFF. For the CDR3, the DNA is TGTGCCAGCTGTTTATATTCCAGTGAGCAGTTCTTC.

This clone turned up a few times. The V and J genes are TRBV6-5 and TRBJ2-7, with a tentative D call TRBD2 (6 bases). The V end lost 4 bases, the J end lost 5 bases, and 18 bases lay between the germline ends. The CDR3 is made up of 15 amino acids. From germline, CDR1 is MNHEY and CDR2 SVGAGI. CDR3 DNA: TGTGCCAGCAGTTTTTCGGCAGGGACTTTCAACGAGCAGTACTTC. Translating gives CASSFSAGTFNEQYF.

The chain employs TRBV6-5 and TRBJ2-3, with D hard to call. CDR1 and CDR2 (germline): MNHEY, SVGAGI. This CDR3 is 15 amino acids long. Trimming left V 7 bases short and J 9 bases short, with 23 bases between. The CDR3 protein is CASMALLGSASTQYF. CDR3 coding DNA: TGTGCCAGCATGGCCCTACTTGGGTCAGCGTCGACGCAGTATTTT.

This clone turned up a few times. The chain joins TRBV25-1 to TRBJ2-1, with D unclear. CDR3 length: 15 amino acids. Germline V gives CDR1 MGHDK, CDR2 SYGVNS. V was pared by 5 bases and J by 5 bases, with 16 bases between. CDR3 bases: TGTGCCAGCAGTTTAGTGGGTCTTGAGAACAATGAGCAGTTCTTC. Protein sequence: CASSLVGLENNEQFF.